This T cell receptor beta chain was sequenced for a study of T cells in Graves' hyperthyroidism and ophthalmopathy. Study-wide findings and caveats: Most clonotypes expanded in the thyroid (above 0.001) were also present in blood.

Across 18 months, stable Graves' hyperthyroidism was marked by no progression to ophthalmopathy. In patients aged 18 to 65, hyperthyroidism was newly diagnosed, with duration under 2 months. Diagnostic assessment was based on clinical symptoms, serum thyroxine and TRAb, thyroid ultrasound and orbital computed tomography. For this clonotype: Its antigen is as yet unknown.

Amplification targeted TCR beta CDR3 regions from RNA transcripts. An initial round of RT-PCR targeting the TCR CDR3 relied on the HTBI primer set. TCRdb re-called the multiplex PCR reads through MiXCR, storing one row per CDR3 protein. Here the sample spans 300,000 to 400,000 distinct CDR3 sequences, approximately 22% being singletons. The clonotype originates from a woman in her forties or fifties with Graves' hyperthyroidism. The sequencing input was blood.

Written as DNA, the CDR3 is TGCAGTGCTAGCGGCGCGGCGAACACCGGGGAGCTGTTTTTT. This codes for CSASGAANTGELFF. The V call is TRBV20-1, the J call TRBJ2-2; D unresolved. Germline V CDR1 and CDR2: DFQATT, SNEGSKA (reference sequence). The CDR3 loop spans 14 amino acids. The V gene lost 3 bases and the J gene lost 0 bases, with 8 bases spanning the gap.